These 23 T cell receptor beta chains were sequenced from one sample in a study of T cells after posttransplantation cyclophosphamide. Only in-frame clones appear in the TCRdb table, and some are missing; sequencing was by immunoSEQ multiplex PCR. The sample consists of tens of thousands of clones, about nine tenths of them appearing once. The specimen sequenced was PBMCs. These receptors all come from a man aged 45 to 65.

This clone was detected only once. V usage is TRBV5-6 and J usage is TRBJ1-1; D not certain. Germline V CDR1 and CDR2: SGHDT, YYEEEE. This CDR3 is 13 amino acids long. Trimming shortened V by 1 base and J by 6 bases, and 10 bases separated the two germline ends. The chain's CDR3 is CASSLFRGPEAFF. In nucleotides, the CDR3 is TGTGCCAGCAGCTTGTTCAGAGGGCCTGAAGCTTTCTTT.

As to this clone: This specimen includes other DNA sequences encoding the same CDR3. The chain combines TRBV29-1 with TRBJ1-1; tentatively, D is TRBD1 (5 bases). The length of the CDR3 is 12 residues. Trimming pared 3 bases from V and 12 bases from J, leaving 17 bases between. Germline V gene lookup returns CDR1 SQVTM and CDR2 ANQGSEA. As DNA, the CDR3 is TGCAGCGTTGAGACAGCCCCACTCGTATCTTTCTTT. Translating it yields CSVETAPLVSFF.

This clone was seen more than once but under ten times. The chain has TRBV2 and TRBJ2-1, with a tentative D call TRBD2 (6 bases). The ends were cut back, 5 bases at V and 3 bases at J, with 11 bases in the middle. The CDR3 is made up of 14 amino acids. Germline-derived CDR1 and CDR2 are SNHLY and FYNNEI. The CDR3 DNA sequence: TGTGCCAGCAGTAAGACGGGGGACTACAATGAGCAGTTCTTC. It codes for CASSKTGDYNEQFF.

This clone was found a few times. This chain links TRBV5-1 with TRBJ2-5; possibly TRBD2 for D (5 bases). Trimming took 2 bases from V and 3 from J, leaving 14 bases between them. In germline, CDR1 is SGHRS, CDR2 YFSETQ. The CDR3 is 15 residues long. CDR3 in amino acids: CASSFTGRAEETQYF. The CDR3 nucleotides are TGCGCCAGCAGCTTTACCGGGCGGGCCGAAGAGACCCAGTACTTC.

The rearrangement joins TRBV11-3 to TRBJ2-5, with 8 bases matching TRBD1. The V and J ends lost 0 bases and 2 bases, in that order; junction bases with no gene match: 8. This CDR3 region has 17 residues. CDR1 SGHNT and CDR2 YENEEA come from the germline V gene. The chain's CDR3 is CASSLDGWDRQQETQYF. The CDR3 DNA reads TGTGCCAGCAGCTTAGACGGATGGGACAGGCAGCAAGAGACCCAGTACTTC.

This sequence joins TRBV27 and TRBJ1-5; D not certain. Germline CDR1 reads MNHEY; CDR2 reads SMNVEV (reference sequence). The CDR3 loop spans 15 amino acids. Trimming cost V 5 bases and J 9 bases, with 20 bases left between them. The CDR3 sequence is CASSPPPAAAPPQHF. In DNA form, the CDR3 reads TGTGCCAGCAGTCCGCCCCCGGCGGCTGCCCCGCCCCAGCATTTT.

The chain joins TRBV5-1 to TRBJ1-2, with TRBD1 matching 7 bases. This CDR3 region has 15 residues. V lost 1 base to trimming and J lost 3 bases; unmatched junction nucleotides: 6. Germline V gene lookup returns CDR1 SGHRS and CDR2 YFSETQ. The CDR3 region has the DNA TGCGCCAGCAGCTTGATAGGCGGACAGGACTATGGCTACACCTTC. It codes for CASSLIGGQDYGYTF. The full variable domain, completed using reference TRBV5-1 and TRBJ1-2, is KAGVTQTPRYLIKTRGQQVTLSCSPISGHRSVSWYQQTPGQGLQFLFEYFSETQRNKGNFPGRFSGRQFSNSRSEMNVSTLELGDSALYLCASSLIGGQDYGYTFGSGTRLTVV.

This sequence joins TRBV5-5 and TRBJ1-2; the D gene is possibly TRBD1 (6 bases). The V end was cut by 4 bases, the J end by 3 bases, with 16 bases between. Germline V gene lookup returns CDR1 SGHKS and CDR2 YYEKEE (reference sequence). This CDR3 comprises 15 residues. The CDR3 nucleotides are TGTGCCAGCAGCACTGGCCTTGGACAGCACTATGGCTACACCTTC. It encodes CASSTGLGQHYGYTF.

This clone was picked up one time. The chain joins TRBV2 to TRBJ2-3; maybe TRBD1 (5 bases). With 6 bases removed from V and 4 bases from J, the gap between germline ends came to 8 bases. The CDR3 length is 12 residues. Germline assignment: CDR1 SNHLY and CDR2 FYNNEI. CDR3 protein: CASSAGPDTQYF. CDR3 nucleotide sequence: TGTGCCAGCAGCGCAGGGCCAGATACGCAGTATTTT.

The genes are TRBV5-6 and TRBJ2-5, with D perhaps matching TRBD2 (6 bases). The length of the CDR3 is 14 residues. The germline V gene encodes CDR1 SGHDT and CDR2 YYEEEE. V was cut by 5 bases and J by 4 bases, with 15 bases left in between. CDR3 coding DNA: TGTGCCAGCAGTGGGGCGGGGCAAGGAGAGACCCAGTACTTC. The encoded protein is CASSGAGQGETQYF.

The chain has TRBV6-1 and TRBJ2-1; 7 bases agree with TRBD1. CDR3 size: 15 residues. The junction had 5 bases not matched to a gene; V was cut back by 2 bases and J by 4 bases. Germline values: CDR1 MNHNS, CDR2 SASEGT. DNA for the CDR3: TGTGCCAGCAGTGAAATCGACAGGGTATACAATGAGCAGTTCTTC. It codes for CASSEIDRVYNEQFF.

The genes are TRBV30 and TRBJ2-5; a weak D match, TRBD1 (6 bases). V was shortened by 0 bases and J by 5 bases, with 19 bases between the two germline ends. This CDR3 has 16 amino acids. The V gene's germline CDR1 is GTSNPN and CDR2 SVGIG (reference sequence). The CDR3, as DNA: TGTGCCTGGAGTGTATATGGAAGGGGGTTCGGGGAGACCCAGTACTTC. Translating gives CAWSVYGRGFGETQYF.

The V call is TRBV7-9, the J call TRBJ1-1; the D gene is possibly TRBD1 (5 bases). The CDR3 extends over 14 amino acids. The V gene's germline CDR1 is SEHNR and CDR2 FQNEAQ (reference sequence). V was pared by 3 bases and J by 4 bases, with 12 bases between. The CDR3, as DNA: TGTGCCAGCAGCTTGGGGGGGGGAGGCACTGAAGCTTTCTTT. It encodes CASSLGGGGTEAFF.

This clone was picked up a small number of times. The chain is built from TRBV9 and TRBJ2-7; the match to TRBD1 covers 8 bases. Looked up from germline, CDR1 is SGDLS and CDR2 is YYNGEE. With V trimmed by 3 bases and J by 3 bases, 11 bases remained unmatched. The CDR3 length is 16 residues. The CDR3 sequence is CASSGKPGQAFYEQYF. As DNA, the CDR3 is TGTGCCAGCAGCGGAAAACCGGGACAGGCCTTCTACGAGCAGTACTTC.

J is TRBJ2-1 and V is TRBV4-1; TRBD2 agrees at 12 bases. This CDR3 is 15 amino acids long. The junction had 5 bases not matched to a gene; V was cut back by 4 bases and J by 7 bases. CDR1 is MGHRA and CDR2 is YSYEKL in the germline V gene. This chain's CDR3 is CASSPSGGAQNEQFF. The CDR3 coding sequence is TGCGCCAGCAGCCCTAGCGGGGGGGCGCAGAATGAGCAGTTCTTC.

This clone was picked up a small number of times. The rearrangement joins TRBV7-9 to TRBJ1-3; D might be TRBD1 (6 bases). The CDR3 contains 13 residues. Between the trimmed V and J ends, which lost 4 bases and 8 bases, there was a span of 12 bases. Germline assignment: CDR1 SEHNR and CDR2 FQNEAQ (reference sequence). The CDR3 reads CASSSYREYTIYF. The CDR3 DNA sequence: TGTGCCAGCAGCTCATACAGGGAATACACCATATATTTT.

The chain links TRBV7-2 to TRBJ1-5, with a possible D match to TRBD1 (6 bases). The CDR3 extends over 14 amino acids. CDR1 is SGHTA and CDR2 is FQGNSA in the germline V gene. Trimming left V 5 bases short and J 7 bases short, with 15 bases between. As DNA, the CDR3 is TGTGCCAGCAGCCTAGAAGGGGGATACCAGCCCCAGCATTTT. This translates into CASSLEGGYQPQHF.

V gene TRBV11-3 combines with J gene TRBJ1-2; possibly TRBD1 for D (5 bases). The V gene's germline CDR1 is SGHNT and CDR2 YENEEA. V gave up 5 bases and J gave up 0 bases, with 7 bases separating them. This CDR3 comprises 13 residues. The CDR3 here is CASSQGANYGYTF. The CDR3 region has the DNA TGTGCCAGCAGCCAGGGTGCTAACTATGGCTACACCTTC.

This rearrangement joins TRBV5-6 to TRBJ2-3; the D gene is possibly TRBD2 (6 bases). The V gene lost 4 bases and the J gene lost 5 bases, with 17 bases spanning the gap. The CDR3 extends over 15 amino acids. CDR1 is SGHDT and CDR2 is YYEEEE in the germline V gene. The CDR3 region has the DNA TGTGCCAGCAGCCCGGGAGCCCGGAGAGGAGATACGCAGTATTTT. This translates into CASSPGARRGDTQYF.

The chain uses TRBV14 and TRBJ1-1; D possibly corresponds to TRBD1 (6 bases). This CDR3 is 14 amino acids long. Germline assignment: CDR1 SGHDN and CDR2 FVKESK. V lost 0 bases and J lost 5, with 10 bases in between. The CDR3 spells CASSQDRTATEAFF. DNA for the CDR3: TGTGCCAGCAGCCAAGATCGGACAGCGACTGAAGCTTTCTTT.

This chain links TRBV5-1 with TRBJ2-7; TRBD1 is a possible D gene (6 bases). The CDR3 is 12 amino acids. V was cut by 0 bases and J by 6 bases, with 7 bases left in between. Per germline, CDR1 SGHRS and CDR2 YFSETQ. CDR3 protein: CASSLEGGEQYF. The CDR3 nucleotides read TGCGCCAGCAGCTTGGAAGGGGGCGAGCAGTACTTC.

This chain uses TRBV4-3 with TRBJ2-1; 8 bases map to TRBD2. The ends lost 1 base at V and 4 bases at J; junction bases unmatched: 9. The CDR3 consists of 17 residues. Germline CDR1 is LGHNA and CDR2 is YSLEER. The CDR3 DNA sequence: TGCGCCAGCAGCCAAGGACAAAGGGTAGCGGGGTACAATGAGCAGTTCTTC. This encodes CASSQGQRVAGYNEQFF.

DNA for the CDR3: TGTGCCAGCAGCTTTGAGCTAGCGGGGGAGCAGTACTTC. Translated, it gives CASSFELAGEQYF. This chain links TRBV7-2 with TRBJ2-7; 9 bases agree with TRBD2. J was trimmed by 7 bases and V by 3 bases; bases with no gene match: 4. CDR3 length equals 13 residues. In germline, CDR1 is SGHTA, CDR2 FQGNSA.